The entry below gives a single T cell receptor beta chain sequence along with its context. Primed by a sample-barcoded 5' primer and a J-beta primer mix, a second PCR proceeded for 7 to 11 cycles. MiXCR was run by TCRdb on the 5' RACE reads, yielding one entry per CDR3 protein. The sample holds 1.5 million to 2 million distinct CDR3 sequences, roughly 28% seen once. The sample comes from a study of blood T cells in healthy people across ages. Trimming shortened V by 0 bases and J by 11 bases, and 13 bases separated the two germline ends. Germline assignment: CDR1 DFQATT and CDR2 SNEGSKA (reference sequence). There are 13 residues in the CDR3. For every donor, a draw yielded around 9.4 milliliters of peripheral blood. Total RNA amounts of at least 6 micrograms were extracted per sample.

The chain couples TRBV20-1 to TRBJ1-4; D ambiguous. Sequencing was carried out using blood. The receptor was isolated from a woman younger than 45 in good health. CDR3 residues: CSARDRSRGKLFF. CDR3 in DNA: TGCAGTGCTAGAGATCGATCCCGTGGGAAACTGTTTTTT.